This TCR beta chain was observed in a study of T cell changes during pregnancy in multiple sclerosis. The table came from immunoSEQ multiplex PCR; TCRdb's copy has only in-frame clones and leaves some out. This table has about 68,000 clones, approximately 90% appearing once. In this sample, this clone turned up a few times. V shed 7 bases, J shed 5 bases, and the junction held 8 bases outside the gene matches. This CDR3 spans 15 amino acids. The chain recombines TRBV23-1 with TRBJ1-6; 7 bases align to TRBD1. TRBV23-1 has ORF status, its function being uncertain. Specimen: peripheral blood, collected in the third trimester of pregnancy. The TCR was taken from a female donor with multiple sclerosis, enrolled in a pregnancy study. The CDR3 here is CASKGGGTDNSPLHF. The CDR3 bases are TGCGCCAGCAAAGGCGGGGGGACAGATAATTCACCCCTCCACTTT.